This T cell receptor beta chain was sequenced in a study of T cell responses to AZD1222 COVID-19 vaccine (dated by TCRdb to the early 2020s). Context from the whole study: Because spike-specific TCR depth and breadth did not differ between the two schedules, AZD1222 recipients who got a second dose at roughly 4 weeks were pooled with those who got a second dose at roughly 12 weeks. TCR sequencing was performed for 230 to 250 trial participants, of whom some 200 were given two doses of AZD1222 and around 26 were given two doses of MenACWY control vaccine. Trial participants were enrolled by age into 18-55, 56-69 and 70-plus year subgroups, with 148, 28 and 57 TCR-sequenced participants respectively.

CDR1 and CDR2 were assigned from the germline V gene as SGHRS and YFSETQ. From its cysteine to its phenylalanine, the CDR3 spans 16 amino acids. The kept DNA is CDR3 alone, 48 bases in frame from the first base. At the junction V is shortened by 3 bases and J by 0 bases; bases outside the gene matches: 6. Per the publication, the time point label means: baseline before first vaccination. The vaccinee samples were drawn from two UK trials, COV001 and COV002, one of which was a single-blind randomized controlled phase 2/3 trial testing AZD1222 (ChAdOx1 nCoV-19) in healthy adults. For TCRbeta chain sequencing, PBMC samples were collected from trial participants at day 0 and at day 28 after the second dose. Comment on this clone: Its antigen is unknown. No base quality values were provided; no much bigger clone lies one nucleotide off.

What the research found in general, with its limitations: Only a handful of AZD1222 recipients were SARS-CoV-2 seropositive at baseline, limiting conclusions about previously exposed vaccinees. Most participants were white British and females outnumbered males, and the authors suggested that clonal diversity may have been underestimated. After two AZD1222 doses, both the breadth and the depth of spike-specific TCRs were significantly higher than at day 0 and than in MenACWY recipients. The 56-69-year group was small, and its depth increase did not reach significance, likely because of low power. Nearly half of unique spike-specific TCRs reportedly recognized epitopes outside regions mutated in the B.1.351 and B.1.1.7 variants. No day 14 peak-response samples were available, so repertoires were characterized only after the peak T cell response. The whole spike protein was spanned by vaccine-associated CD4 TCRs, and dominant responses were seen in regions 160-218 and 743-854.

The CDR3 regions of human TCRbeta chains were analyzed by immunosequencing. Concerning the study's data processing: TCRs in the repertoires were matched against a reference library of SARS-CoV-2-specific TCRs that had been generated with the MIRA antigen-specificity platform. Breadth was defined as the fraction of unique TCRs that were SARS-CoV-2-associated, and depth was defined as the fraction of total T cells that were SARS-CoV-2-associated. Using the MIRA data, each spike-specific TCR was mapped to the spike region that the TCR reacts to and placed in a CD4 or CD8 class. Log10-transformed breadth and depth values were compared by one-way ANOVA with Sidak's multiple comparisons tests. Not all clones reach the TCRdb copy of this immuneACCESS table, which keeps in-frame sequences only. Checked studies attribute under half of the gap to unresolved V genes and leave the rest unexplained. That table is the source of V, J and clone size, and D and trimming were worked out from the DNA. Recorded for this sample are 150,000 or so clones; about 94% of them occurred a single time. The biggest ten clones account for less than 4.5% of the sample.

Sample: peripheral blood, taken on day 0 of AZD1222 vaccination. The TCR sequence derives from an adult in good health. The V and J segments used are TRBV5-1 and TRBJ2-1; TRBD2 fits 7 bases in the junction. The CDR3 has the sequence CASSWGAGSSYNEQFF. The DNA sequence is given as TGCGCCAGCAGCTGGGGAGCGGGGAGCTCCTACAATGAGCAGTTCTTC.